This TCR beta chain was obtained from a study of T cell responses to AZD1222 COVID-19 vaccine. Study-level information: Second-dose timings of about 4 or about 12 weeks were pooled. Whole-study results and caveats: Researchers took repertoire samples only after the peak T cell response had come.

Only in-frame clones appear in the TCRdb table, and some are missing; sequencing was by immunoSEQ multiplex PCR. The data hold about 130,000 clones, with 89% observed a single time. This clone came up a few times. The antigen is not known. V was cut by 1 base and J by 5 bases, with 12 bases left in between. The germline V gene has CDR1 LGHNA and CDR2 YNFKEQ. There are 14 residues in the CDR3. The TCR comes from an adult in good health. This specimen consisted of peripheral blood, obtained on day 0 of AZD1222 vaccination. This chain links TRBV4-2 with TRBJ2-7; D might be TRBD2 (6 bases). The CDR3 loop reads CASSQAGLSDEQYF. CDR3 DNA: TGTGCCAGCAGCCAAGCGGGACTTAGCGACGAGCAGTACTTC.